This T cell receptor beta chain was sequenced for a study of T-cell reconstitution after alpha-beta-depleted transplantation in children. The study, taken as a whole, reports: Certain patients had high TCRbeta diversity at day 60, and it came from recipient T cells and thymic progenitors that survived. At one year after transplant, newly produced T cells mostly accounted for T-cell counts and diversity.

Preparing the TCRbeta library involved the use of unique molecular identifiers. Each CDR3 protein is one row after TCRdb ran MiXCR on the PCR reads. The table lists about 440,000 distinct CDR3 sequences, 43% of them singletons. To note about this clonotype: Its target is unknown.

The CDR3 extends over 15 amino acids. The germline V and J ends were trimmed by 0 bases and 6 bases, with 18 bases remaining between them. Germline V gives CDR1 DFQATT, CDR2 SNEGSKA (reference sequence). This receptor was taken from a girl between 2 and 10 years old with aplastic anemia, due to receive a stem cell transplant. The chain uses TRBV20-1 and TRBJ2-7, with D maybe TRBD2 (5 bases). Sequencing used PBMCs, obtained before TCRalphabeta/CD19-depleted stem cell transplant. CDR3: CSARDGRDFRGEQYF. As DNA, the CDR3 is TGCAGTGCTAGAGATGGAAGAGATTTTCGGGGCGAGCAGTACTTC.